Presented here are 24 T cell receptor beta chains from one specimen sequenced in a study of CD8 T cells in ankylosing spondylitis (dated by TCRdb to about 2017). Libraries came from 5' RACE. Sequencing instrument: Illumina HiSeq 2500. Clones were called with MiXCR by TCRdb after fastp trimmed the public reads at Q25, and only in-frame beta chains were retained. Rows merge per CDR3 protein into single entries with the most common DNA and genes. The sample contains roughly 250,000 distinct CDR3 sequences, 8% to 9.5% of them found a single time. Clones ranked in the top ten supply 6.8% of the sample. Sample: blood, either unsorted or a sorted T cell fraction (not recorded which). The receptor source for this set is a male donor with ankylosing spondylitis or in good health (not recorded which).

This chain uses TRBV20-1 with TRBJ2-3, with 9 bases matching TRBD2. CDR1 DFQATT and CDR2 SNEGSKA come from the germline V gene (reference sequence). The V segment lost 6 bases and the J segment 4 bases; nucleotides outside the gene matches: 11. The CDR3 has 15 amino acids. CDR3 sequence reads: CSAEGEAGGPDTQYF. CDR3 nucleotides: TGCAGTGCCGAAGGGGAGGCGGGGGGGCCAGATACGCAGTATTTT.

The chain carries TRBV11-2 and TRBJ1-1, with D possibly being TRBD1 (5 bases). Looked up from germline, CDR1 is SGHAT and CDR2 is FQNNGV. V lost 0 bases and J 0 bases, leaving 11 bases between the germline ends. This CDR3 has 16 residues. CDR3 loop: CASSLEAGRMNTEAFF. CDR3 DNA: TGTGCCAGCAGCTTAGAAGCAGGGAGGATGAACACTGAAGCTTTCTTT. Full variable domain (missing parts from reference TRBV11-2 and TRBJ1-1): EAGVAQSPRYKIIEKRQSVAFWCNPISGHATLYWYQQILGQGPKLLIQFQNNGVVDDSQLPKDRFSAERLKGVDSTLKIQPAKLEDSAVYLCASSLEAGRMNTEAFFGQGTRLTVV.

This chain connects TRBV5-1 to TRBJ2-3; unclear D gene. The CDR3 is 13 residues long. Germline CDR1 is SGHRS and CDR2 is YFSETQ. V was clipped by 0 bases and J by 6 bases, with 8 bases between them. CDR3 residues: CASSLDTRDTQYF. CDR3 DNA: TGCGCCAGCAGCTTGGACACCCGCGATACGCAGTATTTT.

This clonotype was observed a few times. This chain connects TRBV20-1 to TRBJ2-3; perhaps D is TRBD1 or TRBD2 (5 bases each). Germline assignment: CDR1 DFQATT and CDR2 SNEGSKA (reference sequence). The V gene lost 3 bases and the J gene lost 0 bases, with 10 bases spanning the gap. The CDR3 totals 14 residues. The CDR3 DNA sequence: TGCAGTGCTAGCGGGGCGGAGAGCACAGATACGCAGTATTTT. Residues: CSASGAESTDTQYF.

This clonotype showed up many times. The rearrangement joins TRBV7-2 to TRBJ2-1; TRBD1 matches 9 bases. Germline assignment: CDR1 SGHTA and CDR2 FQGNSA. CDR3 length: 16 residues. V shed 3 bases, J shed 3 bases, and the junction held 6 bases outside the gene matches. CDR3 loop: CASSLPGQGSYNEQFF. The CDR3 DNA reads TGTGCCAGCAGCTTGCCGGGACAGGGTAGCTACAATGAGCAGTTCTTC.

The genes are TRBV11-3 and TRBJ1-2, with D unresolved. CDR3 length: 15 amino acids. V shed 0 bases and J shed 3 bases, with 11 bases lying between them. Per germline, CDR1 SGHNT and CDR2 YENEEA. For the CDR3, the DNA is TGTGCCAGCAGCTTAGAAATTGGGGTAGACTATGGCTACACCTTC. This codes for CASSLEIGVDYGYTF.

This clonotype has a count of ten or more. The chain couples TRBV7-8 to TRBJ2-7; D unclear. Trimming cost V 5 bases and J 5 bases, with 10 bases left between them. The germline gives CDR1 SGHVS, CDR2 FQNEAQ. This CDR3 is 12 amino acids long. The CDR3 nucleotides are TGTGCCAGCAGCACCCAAGTGGACGAGCAGTACTTC. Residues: CASSTQVDEQYF.

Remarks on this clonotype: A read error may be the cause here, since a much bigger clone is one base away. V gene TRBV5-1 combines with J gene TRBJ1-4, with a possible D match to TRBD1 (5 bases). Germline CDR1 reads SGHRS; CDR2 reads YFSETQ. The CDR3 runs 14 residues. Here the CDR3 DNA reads TGCGCCAGCAGCTCCGGGGGGACTAATGAAAAACTGGTTTTT. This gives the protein CASSSGGTNEKLVF.

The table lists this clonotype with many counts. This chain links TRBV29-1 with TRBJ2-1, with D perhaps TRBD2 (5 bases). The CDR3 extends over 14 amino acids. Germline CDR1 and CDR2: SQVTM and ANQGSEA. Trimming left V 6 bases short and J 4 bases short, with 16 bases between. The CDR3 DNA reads TGCAGCGTCGTTCGATTTGAGGGTTACAATGAGCAGTTCTTC. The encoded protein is CSVVRFEGYNEQFF.

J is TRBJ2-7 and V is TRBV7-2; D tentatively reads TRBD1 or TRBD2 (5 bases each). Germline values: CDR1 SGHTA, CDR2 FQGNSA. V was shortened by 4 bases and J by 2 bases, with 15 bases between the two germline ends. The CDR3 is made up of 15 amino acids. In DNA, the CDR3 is TGTGCCAGCAGCTCAACCGGGACGCGAGCCTACGAGCAGTACTTC. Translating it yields CASSSTGTRAYEQYF. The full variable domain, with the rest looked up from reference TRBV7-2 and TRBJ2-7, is GAGVSQSPSNKVTEKGKDVELRCDPISGHTALYWYRQSLGQGLEFLIYFQGNSAPDKSGLPSDRFSAERTGGSVSTLTIQRTQQEDSAVYLCASSSTGTRAYEQYFGPGTRLTVT.

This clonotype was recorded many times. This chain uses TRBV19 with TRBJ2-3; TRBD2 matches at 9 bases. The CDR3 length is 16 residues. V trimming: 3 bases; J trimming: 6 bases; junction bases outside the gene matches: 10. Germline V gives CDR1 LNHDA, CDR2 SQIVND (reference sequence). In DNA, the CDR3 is TGTGCCAGTAGTATGCGACTAGCGGAGAGAGCGGATACGCAGTATTTT. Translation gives CASSMRLAERADTQYF.

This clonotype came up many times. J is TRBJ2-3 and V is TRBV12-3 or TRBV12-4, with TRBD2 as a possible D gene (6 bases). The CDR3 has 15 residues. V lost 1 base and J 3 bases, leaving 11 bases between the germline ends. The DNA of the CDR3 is TGTGCCAGCAGTTTAGGCGGGGCCGGGACAGATACGCAGTATTTT. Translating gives CASSLGGAGTDTQYF.

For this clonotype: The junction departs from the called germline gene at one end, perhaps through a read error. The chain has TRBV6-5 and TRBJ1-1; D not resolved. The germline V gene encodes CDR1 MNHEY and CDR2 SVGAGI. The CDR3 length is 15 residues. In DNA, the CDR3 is TGTGCCAGCAGTTACAGTCGCCGTGGGAACCCTGAAGCTTTCTTT. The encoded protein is CASSYSRRGNPEAFF.

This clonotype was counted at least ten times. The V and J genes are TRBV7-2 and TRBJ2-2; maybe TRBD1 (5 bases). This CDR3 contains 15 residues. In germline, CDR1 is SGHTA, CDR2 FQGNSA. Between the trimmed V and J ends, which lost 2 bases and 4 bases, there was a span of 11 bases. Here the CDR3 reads CASSLRGSGTGELFF. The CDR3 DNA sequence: TGTGCCAGCAGCTTAAGGGGCTCCGGCACCGGGGAGCTGTTTTTT.

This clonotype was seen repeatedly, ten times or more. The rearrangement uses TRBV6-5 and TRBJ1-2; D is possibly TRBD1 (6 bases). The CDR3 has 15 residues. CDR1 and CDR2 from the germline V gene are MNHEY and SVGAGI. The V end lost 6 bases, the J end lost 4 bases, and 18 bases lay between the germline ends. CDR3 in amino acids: CASSLSWGALYGYTF. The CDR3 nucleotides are TGTGCCAGCAGCTTATCGTGGGGGGCGCTCTATGGCTACACCTTC.

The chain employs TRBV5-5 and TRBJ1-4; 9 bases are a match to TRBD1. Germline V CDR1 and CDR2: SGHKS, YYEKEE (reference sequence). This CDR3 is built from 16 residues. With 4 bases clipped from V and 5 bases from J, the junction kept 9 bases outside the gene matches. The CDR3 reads CASSLGNRGHNEKLFF. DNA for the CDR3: TGTGCCAGCAGCCTGGGGAACAGGGGGCACAATGAAAAACTGTTTTTT.

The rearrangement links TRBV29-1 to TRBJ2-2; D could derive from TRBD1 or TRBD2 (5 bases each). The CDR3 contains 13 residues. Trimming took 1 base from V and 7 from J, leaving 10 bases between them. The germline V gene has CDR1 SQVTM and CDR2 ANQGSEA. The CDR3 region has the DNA TGCAGCGTTGAAGGGTTGGGGGTCGGGGAGCTGTTTTTT. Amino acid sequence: CSVEGLGVGELFF.

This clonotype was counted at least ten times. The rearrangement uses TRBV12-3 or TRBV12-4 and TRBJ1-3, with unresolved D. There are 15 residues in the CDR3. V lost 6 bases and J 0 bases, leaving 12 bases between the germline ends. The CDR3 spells CASSPRSGSGNTIYF. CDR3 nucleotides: TGTGCCAGCAGCCCCAGGTCGGGCTCTGGAAACACCATATATTTT.

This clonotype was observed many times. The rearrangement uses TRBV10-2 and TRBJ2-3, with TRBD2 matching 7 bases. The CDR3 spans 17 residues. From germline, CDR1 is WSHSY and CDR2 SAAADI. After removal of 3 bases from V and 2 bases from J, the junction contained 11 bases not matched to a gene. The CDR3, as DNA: TGCGCCAGCAGTGAAGTCGGGCTAGCGGAATTCACAGATACGCAGTATTTT. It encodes CASSEVGLAEFTDTQYF.

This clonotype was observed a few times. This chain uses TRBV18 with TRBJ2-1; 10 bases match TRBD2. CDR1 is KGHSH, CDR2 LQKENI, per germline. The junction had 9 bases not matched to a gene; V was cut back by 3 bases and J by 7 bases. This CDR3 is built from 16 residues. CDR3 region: CASSPSRSGGGNEQFF. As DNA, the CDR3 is TGTGCCAGCTCACCCTCGCGAAGCGGGGGGGGGAATGAGCAGTTCTTC.

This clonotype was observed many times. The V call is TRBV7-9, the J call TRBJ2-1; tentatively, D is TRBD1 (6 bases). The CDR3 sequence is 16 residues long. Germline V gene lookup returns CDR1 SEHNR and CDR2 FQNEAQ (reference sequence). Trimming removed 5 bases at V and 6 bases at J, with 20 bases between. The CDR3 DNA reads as TGTGCCAGCAGCCCCGAGACAGGTTTCTTAGGCAATGAGCAGTTCTTC. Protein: CASSPETGFLGNEQFF.

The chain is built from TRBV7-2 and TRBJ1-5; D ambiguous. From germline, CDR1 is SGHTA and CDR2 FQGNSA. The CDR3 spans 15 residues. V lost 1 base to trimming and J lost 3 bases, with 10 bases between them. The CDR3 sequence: CASSLDRAFNQPQHF. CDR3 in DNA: TGTGCCAGCAGCTTAGATCGCGCTTTCAATCAGCCCCAGCATTTT.

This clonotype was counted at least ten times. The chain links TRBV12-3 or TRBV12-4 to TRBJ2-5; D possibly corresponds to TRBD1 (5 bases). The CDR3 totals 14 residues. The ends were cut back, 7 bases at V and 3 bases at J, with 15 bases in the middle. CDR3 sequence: CASTLGLVEETQYF. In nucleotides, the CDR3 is TGTGCCAGCACCCTGGGGCTGGTCGAAGAGACCCAGTACTTC.

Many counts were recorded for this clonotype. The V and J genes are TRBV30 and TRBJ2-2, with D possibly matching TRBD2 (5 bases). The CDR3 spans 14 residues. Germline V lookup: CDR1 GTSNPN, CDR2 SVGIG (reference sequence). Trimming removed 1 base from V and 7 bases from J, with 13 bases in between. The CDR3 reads CAWSASGYNGELFF. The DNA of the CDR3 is TGTGCCTGGAGTGCCTCGGGGTATAACGGGGAGCTGTTTTTT.